The 8 T cell receptor beta chains reported below all come from one sample, sequenced in a study of blood T cell repertoires in COVID-19. Generated by immunoSEQ multiplex PCR, the TCRdb table keeps only in-frame clones and is missing some. The repertoire holds about 68,000 clones, with roughly 85% as singletons. Sequencing was performed on peripheral blood. The receptors come from a woman aged 55-70 years with acute or convalescent COVID-19.

This chain joins TRBV4-1 and TRBJ2-1, with 9 bases that match TRBD1. The CDR3 totals 16 residues. The V gene's germline CDR1 is MGHRA and CDR2 YSYEKL. V dropped 2 bases and J dropped 6; count of bases not matched to a gene: 8. The CDR3 region is CASSQNSATGGNEQFF. For the CDR3, the DNA is TGCGCCAGCAGCCAAAACTCGGCGACAGGGGGCAATGAGCAGTTCTTC.

The chain links TRBV5-1 to TRBJ2-7, with 7 bases matching TRBD1. There are 15 residues in the CDR3. V was clipped by 3 bases and J by 2 bases; unmatched bases: 8. The germline CDR1 and CDR2 sequences are SGHRS and YFSETQ. CDR3 sequence (DNA): TGCGCCAGCAGCTATCTCGGGACAGAGACCTACGAGCAGTACTTC. Amino acid sequence: CASSYLGTETYEQYF.

This clone was detected only a few times. The chain is built from TRBV13 and TRBJ1-1; 7 bases align to TRBD1. With V trimmed by 2 bases and J by 0 bases, 18 bases remained unmatched. CDR1 and CDR2 from the germline V gene are PRHDT and FYEKMQ (reference sequence). The CDR3 runs to 20 residues. CDR3 nucleotides: TGTGCCAGCAGCTTACGCCGGAGGGGGCGGACCATTGATCTGAACACTGAAGCTTTCTTT. Translating it yields CASSLRRRGRTIDLNTEAFF.

V is TRBV28 and J is TRBJ2-2, with D tentatively TRBD1 (5 bases). V was clipped by 10 bases and J by 3 bases, with 18 bases between them. The germline CDR1 and CDR2 sequences are MDHEN and SYDVKM. This CDR3 spans 15 amino acids. CDR3 in DNA: TGTGCCACCCCCGTTAGGGGCAGCCACACCGGGGAGCTGTTTTTT. It specifies CATPVRGSHTGELFF.

The chain links TRBV3-1 (or the pseudogene TRBV3-2) to TRBJ1-1, with a weak D call TRBD1 (5 bases). The CDR3 totals 14 residues. Germline V gives CDR1 LGHDT, CDR2 YNNKEL (reference sequence). V gave up 6 bases and J gave up 1 base, with 12 bases separating them. The CDR3 coding sequence is TGTGCCAGCAGTCTCACAGGCAGGAACACTGAAGCTTTCTTT. It encodes CASSLTGRNTEAFF.

The genes are TRBV6-5 and TRBJ1-2; D is unresolved. This CDR3 comprises 13 residues. CDR1 MNHEY and CDR2 SVGAGI come from the germline V gene. Trimming removed 5 bases at V and 2 bases at J, with 9 bases between. CDR3 protein: CASSRQVNYGYTF. As DNA, the CDR3 is TGTGCCAGCAGTCGTCAGGTGAACTATGGCTACACCTTC.

The rearrangement uses TRBV5-5 and TRBJ2-7, with D perhaps TRBD2 (6 bases). Trimming removed 2 bases from V and 1 base from J, with 13 bases in between. Germline V gene sequence: CDR1 SGHKS, CDR2 YYEKEE (reference sequence). This CDR3 is 15 amino acids long. Written as DNA, the CDR3 is TGTGCCAGCAGCTTACGCGGTAGCGGTTCCTACGAGCAGTACTTC. Protein sequence: CASSLRGSGSYEQYF.

This chain links TRBV11-2 with TRBJ1-5, with 7 bases fitting TRBD1. Germline loops: CDR1 SGHAT, CDR2 FQNNGV. The trim removed 2 bases at V and 7 bases at J, leaving 8 bases unmatched. The length of the CDR3 is 15 residues. The DNA for the CDR3 is TGTGCCAGCAGCTTATCCGGACAGGCAGGACAGCCCCAGCATTTT. Residues: CASSLSGQAGQPQHF.